This TCR beta chain appears in the sequencing data of a study of blood T cells in healthy people across ages. Sample-barcoded 5' priming and a J-beta primer mix drove a second PCR of roughly 6 to 12 cycles. Using its own MiXCR run on the 5' RACE reads, TCRdb lists one record per CDR3 protein. The data contain roughly 800,000 distinct CDR3 sequences, 58% of them seen just once; the ten biggest clones take up roughly 20%. The sequencing sample was made of blood. The clonotype originates from a man aged 25 to 40 in good health.

The CDR3 DNA follows: TGTGCCAGCAGTTTAAAGGGCCAAGGGGCGGGTACGCAGTATTTT. It yields the protein CASSLKGQGAGTQYF. The chain carries TRBV12-3 or TRBV12-4 and TRBJ2-3, with D tentatively TRBD1 or TRBD2 (5 bases each). Trimming shortened V by 2 bases and J by 8 bases, and 17 bases separated the two germline ends. The CDR3 has 15 amino acids.